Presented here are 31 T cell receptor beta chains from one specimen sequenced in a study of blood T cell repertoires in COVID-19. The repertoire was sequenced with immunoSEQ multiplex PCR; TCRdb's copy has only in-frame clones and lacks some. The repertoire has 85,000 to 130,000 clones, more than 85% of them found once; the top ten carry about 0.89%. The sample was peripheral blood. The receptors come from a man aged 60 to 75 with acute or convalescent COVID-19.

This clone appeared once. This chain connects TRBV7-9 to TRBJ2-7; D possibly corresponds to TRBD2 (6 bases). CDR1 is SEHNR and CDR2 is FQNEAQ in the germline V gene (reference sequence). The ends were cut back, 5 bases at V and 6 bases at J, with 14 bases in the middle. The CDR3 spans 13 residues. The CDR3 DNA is TGTGCCAGCAGCCAACTCGGGACTCTCGAGCAGTACGTC. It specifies CASSQLGTLEQYV.

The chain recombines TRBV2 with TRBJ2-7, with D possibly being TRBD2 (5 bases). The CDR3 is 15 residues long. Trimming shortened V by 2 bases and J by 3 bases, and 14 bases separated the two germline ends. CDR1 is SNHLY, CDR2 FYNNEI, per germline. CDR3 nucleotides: TGTGCCAGCAGTGAATCCCAGCGGAGCTTCTACGAGCAGTACGTC. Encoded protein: CASSESQRSFYEQYV.

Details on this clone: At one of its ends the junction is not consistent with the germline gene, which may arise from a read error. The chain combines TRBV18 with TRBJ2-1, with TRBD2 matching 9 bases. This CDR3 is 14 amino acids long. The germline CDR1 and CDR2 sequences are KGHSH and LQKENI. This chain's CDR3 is CASSTSTTSGGGLF. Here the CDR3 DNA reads TGTGCCAGCTCAACGTCTACGACTAGCGGAGGCGGGCTCTTC. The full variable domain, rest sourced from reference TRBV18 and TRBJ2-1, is NAGVMQNPRHLVRRRGQEARLRCSPMKGHSHVYWYRQLPEEGLKFMVYLQKENIIDESGMPKERFSAEFPKEGPSILRIQQVVRGDSAAYFCASSTSTTSGGGLFGPGTRLTVL.

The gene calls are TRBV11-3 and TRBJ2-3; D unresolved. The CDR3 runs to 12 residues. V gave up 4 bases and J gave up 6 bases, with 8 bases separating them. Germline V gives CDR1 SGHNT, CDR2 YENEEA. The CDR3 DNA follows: TGTGCCAGCAGCTCTTTCGAGGATACGCAGTATTTT. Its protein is CASSSFEDTQYF.

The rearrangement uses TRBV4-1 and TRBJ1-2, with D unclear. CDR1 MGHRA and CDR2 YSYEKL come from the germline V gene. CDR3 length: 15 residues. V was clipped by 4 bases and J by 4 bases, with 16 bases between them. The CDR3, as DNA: TGCGCCAGCAGCCCAGGCGCGTCGATGTTCTATGGCTACACCTTC. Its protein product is CASSPGASMFYGYTF.

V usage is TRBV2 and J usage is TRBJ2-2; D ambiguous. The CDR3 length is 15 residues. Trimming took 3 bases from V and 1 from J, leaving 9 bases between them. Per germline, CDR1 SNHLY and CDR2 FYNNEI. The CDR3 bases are TGTGCCAGCAGTGAGAGCGCAAGGAACACCGGGGAGCTGTTTTTT. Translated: CASSESARNTGELFF.

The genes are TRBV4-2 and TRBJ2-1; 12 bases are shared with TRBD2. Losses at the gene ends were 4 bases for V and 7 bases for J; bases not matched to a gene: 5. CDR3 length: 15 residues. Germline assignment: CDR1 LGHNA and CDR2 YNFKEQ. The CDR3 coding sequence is TGTGCCAGCAGCCCGACTAGCGGGAGAAGTAATGAGCAGTTCTTC. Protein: CASSPTSGRSNEQFF.

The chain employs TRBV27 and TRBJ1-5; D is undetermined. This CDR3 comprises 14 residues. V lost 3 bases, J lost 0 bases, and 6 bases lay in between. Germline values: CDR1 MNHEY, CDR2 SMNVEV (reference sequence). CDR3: CASSFTDSNQPQHF. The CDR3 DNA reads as TGTGCCAGCAGTTTCACAGATAGCAATCAGCCCCAGCATTTT.

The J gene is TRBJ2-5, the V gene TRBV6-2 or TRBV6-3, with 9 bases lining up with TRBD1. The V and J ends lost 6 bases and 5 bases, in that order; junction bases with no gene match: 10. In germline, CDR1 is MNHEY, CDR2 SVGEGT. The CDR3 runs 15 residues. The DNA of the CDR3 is TGTGCCAGCAGCAGGACAGGGGCGAGCGGGGAGACCCAGTACTTC. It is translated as CASSRTGASGETQYF.

The CDR3 loop reads CAIQQIGGNYGYTF. The CDR3 DNA sequence: TGTGCCATACAGCAAATCGGCGGGAACTATGGCTACACCTTC. The rearrangement joins TRBV19 to TRBJ1-2; D unresolved. CDR1 is LNHDA and CDR2 is SQIVND in the germline V gene (reference sequence). This CDR3 comprises 14 residues. The V gene lost 10 bases and the J gene lost 2 bases, with 17 bases spanning the gap.

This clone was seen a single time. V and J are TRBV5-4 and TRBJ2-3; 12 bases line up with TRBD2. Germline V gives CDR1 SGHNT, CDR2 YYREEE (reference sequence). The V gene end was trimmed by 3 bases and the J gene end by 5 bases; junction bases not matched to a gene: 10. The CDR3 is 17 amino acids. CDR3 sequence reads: CASSSPSGRAGRDTQYF. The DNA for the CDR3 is TGTGCCAGCAGCTCGCCTAGCGGGAGGGCCGGGAGAGATACGCAGTATTTT.

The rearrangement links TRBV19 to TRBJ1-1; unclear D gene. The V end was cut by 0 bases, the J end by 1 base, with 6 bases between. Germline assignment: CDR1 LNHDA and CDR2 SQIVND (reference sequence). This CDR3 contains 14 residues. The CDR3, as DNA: TGTGCCAGTAGTATAGAAGGAGAGAACACTGAAGCTTTCTTT. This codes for CASSIEGENTEAFF. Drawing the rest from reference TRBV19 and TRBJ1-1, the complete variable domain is DGGITQSPKYLFRKEGQNVTLSCEQNLNHDAMYWYRQDPGQGLRLIYYSQIVNDFQKGDIAEGYSVSREKKESFPLTVTSAQKNPTAFYLCASSIEGENTEAFFGQGTRLTVV.

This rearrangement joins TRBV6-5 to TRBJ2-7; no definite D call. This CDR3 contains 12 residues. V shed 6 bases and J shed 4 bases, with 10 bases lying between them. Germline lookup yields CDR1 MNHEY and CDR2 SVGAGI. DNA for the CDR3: TGTGCCAGCAGCCCAGTCGGGTACGAGCAGTACGTC. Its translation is CASSPVGYEQYV.

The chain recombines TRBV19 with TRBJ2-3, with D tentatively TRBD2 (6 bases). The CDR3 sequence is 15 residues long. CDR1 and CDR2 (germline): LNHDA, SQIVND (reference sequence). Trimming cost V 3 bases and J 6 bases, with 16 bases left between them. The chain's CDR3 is CASSIGGSDADTQYF. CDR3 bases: TGTGCCAGTAGTATTGGGGGGAGTGACGCCGATACGCAGTATTTT.

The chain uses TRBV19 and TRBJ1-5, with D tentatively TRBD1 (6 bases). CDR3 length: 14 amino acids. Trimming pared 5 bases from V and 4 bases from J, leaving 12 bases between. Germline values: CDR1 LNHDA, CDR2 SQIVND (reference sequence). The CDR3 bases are TGTGCCAGTAGTCTACAGGGTGGTAATCAGCCCCAGCATTTT. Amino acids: CASSLQGGNQPQHF.

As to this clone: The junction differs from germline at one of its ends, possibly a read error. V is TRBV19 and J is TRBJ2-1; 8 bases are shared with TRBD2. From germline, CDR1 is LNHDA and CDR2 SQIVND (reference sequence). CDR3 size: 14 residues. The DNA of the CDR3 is TGTGCCAGCAGTAGAGGGACTAGGACGGGTGAGCAGTTCTTC. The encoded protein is CASSRGTRTGEQFF.

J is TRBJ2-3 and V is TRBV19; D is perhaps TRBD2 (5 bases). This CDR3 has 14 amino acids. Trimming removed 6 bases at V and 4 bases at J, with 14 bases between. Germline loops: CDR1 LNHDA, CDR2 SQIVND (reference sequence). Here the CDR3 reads CASRRRRRADTQYF. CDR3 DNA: TGTGCCAGTAGAAGGAGGAGAAGGGCAGATACGCAGTATTTT.

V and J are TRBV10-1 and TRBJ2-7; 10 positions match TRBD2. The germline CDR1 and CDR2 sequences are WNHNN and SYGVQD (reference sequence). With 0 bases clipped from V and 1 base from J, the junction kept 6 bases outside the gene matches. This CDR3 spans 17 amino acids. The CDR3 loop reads CASSESGLAGVSYEQYV. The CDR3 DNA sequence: TGCGCCAGCAGTGAGTCAGGTCTAGCGGGAGTTTCCTACGAGCAGTACGTC.

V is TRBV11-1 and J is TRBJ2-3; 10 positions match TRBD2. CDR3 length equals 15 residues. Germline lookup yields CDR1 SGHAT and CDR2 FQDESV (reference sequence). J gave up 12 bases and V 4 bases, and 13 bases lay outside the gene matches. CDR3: CASSSGLAQTATQYF. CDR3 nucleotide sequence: TGTGCCAGCAGCTCGGGACTAGCGCAAACAGCAACACAGTATTTT. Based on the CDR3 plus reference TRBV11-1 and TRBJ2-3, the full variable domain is EAEVAQSPRYKITEKSQAVAFWCDPISGHATLYWYRQILGQGPELLVQFQDESVVDDSQLPKDRFSAERLKGVDSTLKIQPAELGDSAMYLCASSSGLAQTATQYFGPGTRLTVL.

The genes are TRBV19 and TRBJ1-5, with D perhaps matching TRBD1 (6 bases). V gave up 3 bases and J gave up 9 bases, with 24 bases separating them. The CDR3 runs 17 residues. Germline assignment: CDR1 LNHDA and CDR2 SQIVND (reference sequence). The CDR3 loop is CASSMVGGGTNAAPQHF. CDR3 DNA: TGTGCCAGTAGTATGGTGGGGGGCGGGACTAATGCCGCGCCCCAGCATTTT.

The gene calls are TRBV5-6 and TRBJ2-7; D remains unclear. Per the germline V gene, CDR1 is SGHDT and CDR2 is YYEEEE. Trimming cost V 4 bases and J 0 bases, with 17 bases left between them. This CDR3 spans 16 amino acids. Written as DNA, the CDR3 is TGTGCCAGCAGCCAATTGGCTCGAACAAGCTCCTACGAGCAGTACGTC. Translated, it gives CASSQLARTSSYEQYV.

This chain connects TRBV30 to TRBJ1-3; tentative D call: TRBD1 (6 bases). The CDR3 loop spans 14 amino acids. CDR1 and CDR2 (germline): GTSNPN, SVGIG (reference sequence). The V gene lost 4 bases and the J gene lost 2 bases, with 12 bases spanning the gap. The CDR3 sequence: CAWTPGETGNTIYF. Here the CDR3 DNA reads TGTGCCTGGACCCCAGGGGAGACTGGAAACACCATATATTTT.

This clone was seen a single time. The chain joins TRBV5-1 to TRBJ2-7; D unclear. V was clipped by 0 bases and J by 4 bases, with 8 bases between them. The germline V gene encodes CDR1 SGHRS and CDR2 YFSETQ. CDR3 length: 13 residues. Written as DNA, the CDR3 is TGCGCCAGCAGCTTGGCCCTTTCTTACGAGCAGTACTTC. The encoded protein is CASSLALSYEQYF.

The CDR3 region has the DNA TGCGCCAGCATCCTAGCGGGAGGAGACAATGAGCAGTTCTTC. This gives the protein CASILAGGDNEQFF. The chain recombines TRBV10-2 with TRBJ2-1; 11 bases map to TRBD2. From germline, CDR1 is WSHSY and CDR2 SAAADI. The junction had 4 bases not matched to a gene; V was cut back by 7 bases and J by 5 bases. This CDR3 is built from 14 residues.

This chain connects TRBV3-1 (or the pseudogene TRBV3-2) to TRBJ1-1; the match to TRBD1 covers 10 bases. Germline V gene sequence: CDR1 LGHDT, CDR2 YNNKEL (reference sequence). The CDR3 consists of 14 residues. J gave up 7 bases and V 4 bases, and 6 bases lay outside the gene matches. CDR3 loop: CASSRQGASSEAFF. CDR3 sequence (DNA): TGTGCCAGCAGCCGACAGGGGGCTAGTAGTGAAGCTTTCTTT.

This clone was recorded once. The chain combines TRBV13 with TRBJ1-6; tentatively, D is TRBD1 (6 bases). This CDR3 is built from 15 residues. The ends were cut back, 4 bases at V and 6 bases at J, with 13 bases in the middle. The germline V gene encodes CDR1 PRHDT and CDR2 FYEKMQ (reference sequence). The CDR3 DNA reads TGTGCCAGCAGCTCGAAACAGGGTTTTAATTCACCCCTCCACTTT. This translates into CASSSKQGFNSPLHF.

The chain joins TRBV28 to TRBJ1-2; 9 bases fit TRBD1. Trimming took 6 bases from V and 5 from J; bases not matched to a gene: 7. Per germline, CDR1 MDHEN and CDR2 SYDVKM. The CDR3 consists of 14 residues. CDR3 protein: CASRSTGGSYGYTF. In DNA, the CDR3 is TGTGCCAGCAGGTCCACAGGGGGCTCGTATGGCTACACCTTC.

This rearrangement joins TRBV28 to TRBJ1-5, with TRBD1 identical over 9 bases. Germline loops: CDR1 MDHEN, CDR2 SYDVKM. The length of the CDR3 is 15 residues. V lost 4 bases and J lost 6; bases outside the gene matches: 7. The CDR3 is CASSSDRGGIQPQHF. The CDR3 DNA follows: TGTGCCAGCAGTTCCGACAGGGGGGGTATTCAGCCCCAGCATTTT.

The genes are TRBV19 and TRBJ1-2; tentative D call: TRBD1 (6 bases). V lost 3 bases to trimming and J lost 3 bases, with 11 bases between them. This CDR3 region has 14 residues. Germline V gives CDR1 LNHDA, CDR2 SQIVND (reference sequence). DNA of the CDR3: TGTGCCAGTAGTATTACAGGGTCCTACTATGGCTACACCTTC. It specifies CASSITGSYYGYTF. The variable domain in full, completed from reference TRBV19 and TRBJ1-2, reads DGGITQSPKYLFRKEGQNVTLSCEQNLNHDAMYWYRQDPGQGLRLIYYSQIVNDFQKGDIAEGYSVSREKKESFPLTVTSAQKNPTAFYLCASSITGSYYGYTFGSGTRLTVV.

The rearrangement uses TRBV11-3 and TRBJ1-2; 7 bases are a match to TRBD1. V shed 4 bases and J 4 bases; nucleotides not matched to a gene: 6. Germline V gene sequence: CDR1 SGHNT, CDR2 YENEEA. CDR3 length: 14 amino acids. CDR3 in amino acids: CASSYSGGIYGYTF. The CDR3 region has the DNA TGTGCCAGCAGCTATTCAGGGGGGATCTATGGCTACACCTTC.

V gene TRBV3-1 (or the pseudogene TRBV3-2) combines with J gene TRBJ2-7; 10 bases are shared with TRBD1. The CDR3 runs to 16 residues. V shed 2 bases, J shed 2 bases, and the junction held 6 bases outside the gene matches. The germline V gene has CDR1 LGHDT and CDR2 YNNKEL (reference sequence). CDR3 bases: TGTGCCAGCAGCCAATCGGGGGGACAGGGGACCTACGAGCAGTACTTC. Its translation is CASSQSGGQGTYEQYF.